The T cell receptor (beta chain) described here comes from a study of T cells in Graves' hyperthyroidism and ophthalmopathy. Findings and limits, study-wide: In validation, the model predicted ophthalmopathy. These predictions came a median about 6.5 months before onset. Separation of ophthalmopathy from stable hyperthyroidism was achieved by a 13 V-J model.

Diagnosis relied on clinical symptoms, serum thyroxine and TRAb, thyroid ultrasound and orbital computed tomography. Germline lookup yields CDR1 MNHEY and CDR2 SMNVEV (reference sequence). Trimming pared 8 bases from V and 2 bases from J, leaving 19 bases between. The CDR3 totals 15 residues. TCR beta CDR3 regions were amplified from RNA transcripts. The HTBI primer set drove a first-round RT-PCR of the TCR CDR3. TCRdb reanalysed the multiplex PCR reads using MiXCR and keeps one entry per CDR3 protein. The sample has hundreds of thousands of distinct CDR3 sequences, about 16% seen once. This clonotype was recorded many times. The antigen is undetermined.

The receptor's source is a woman between 25 and 40 years old with Graves' hyperthyroidism. The source material was blood. V and J are TRBV27 and TRBJ2-7; D may be TRBD1 or TRBD2 (6 bases each). CDR3 protein: CASSLGGGWPYEQYF. The CDR3 DNA reads as TGTGCCAGCTCTCTGGGGGGCGGGTGGCCCTACGAGCAGTACTTC.